This T cell receptor (beta chain) was recovered during a study of cytomegalovirus exposure and HLA in healthy donors (dated by TCRdb to between 2016 and 2019). Some background on the complete study: An earlier analysis of roughly 500 of the donors reported 250 to 350 Gb of sequence data and 120 million or so unique TCR beta sequences from some 180 million T cells. To decide whether each TCR beta V gene segment behaved as functional or pseudogenic, an earlier analysis of some 600 of the donors relied on high-throughput TCR beta sequencing. Donor age, sex, ethnicity and CMV serostatus were compiled together with the repertoire data. HLA typing included class I and class II loci at four-digit resolution. Besides the first cohort of about 730 subjects, a separate validation cohort made up of over a hundred different subjects was used. Roughly 300 gigabases of sequencing data and approximately 93 million unique TCR sequences were included in an early release covering about 700 HLA-typed donors. A handful of DR-DQ haplotypes were handled as single units for association and clustering because linkage in the cohort was strong. To study patterns of TCR occurrence, a later analysis re-analyzed previously published TCR beta repertoires from more than 550 donors and added high-resolution HLA genotyping. The number of typed donors differed by locus: about 620-630 for A, B, C, DRB1 and DQB1; 522 for DQA1; fewer than 610 for DPA1; and about 450 for DPB1. Among around 400 genotyped donors of the cohort, an average of around 250,000 unique TCR beta nucleotide sequences was sequenced per donor, of which about 18% were non-productive. High-throughput TCR immunosequencing, statistical association of individual TCRs with disease status, and machine learning were combined to predict cytomegalovirus infection status. Using immunosequencing, the study profiled T cell repertoires from 500 to 800 subjects and related those repertoires to cytomegalovirus serostatus. The study was designed to test whether signatures of past pathogen exposure could be identified by cataloging public T cell receptors. The later analysis used no new phenotypic data to find candidate immune exposures, relying instead on TCR beta sequences and their occurrence across donors. A later genetic analysis used genome-wide SNP genotypes for 398 of the 666 donors, treating that subset as a discovery cohort. Among the roughly 410 genotyped donors, under 90% belonged to the genetic ancestry cluster associated with self-reported Caucasian donors. Every discovery cohort repertoire had been produced on one sequencing platform. Paper-wide results and their limitations: The study listed 150 to 200 TCR beta chains as associated with cytomegalovirus. A later analysis found that most CMV-associated TCR beta chains appeared HLA-restricted, with HLA associations seemingly driven largely by CMV exposure. In an earlier analysis of 587 of the donors, most TCR beta V segments were observed in productive rearrangements about 87% or about 30% of the time, broadly matching IMGT annotations. Strong co-occurrence of HLA alleles, especially DR and DQ, made assigning TCR associations to individual alleles difficult. Several of the top co-occurrence clusters appeared to be linked to parvovirus B19, influenza, CMV and Epstein-Barr virus, according to a later analysis. The cohort was sequenced for TCR beta chains only, and without alpha or paired-chain data the features that could be detected were limited. A group of highly shared sequence variants was considered likely to be a technical artifact of the sequencing pipeline. HLA typing was unavailable for some donors at each locus, so association tests used only the typed subset. Because the 87-base-pair reads could not distinguish some IMGT-functional V segments, including TRBV6-2 and TRBV6-3, those segments were excluded. Sequencing depth was assumed to be roughly uniform across donors in the presence/absence analyses, though that assumption may not hold. Specific HLA alleles were associated with 15,000 to 20,000 TCR beta sequences at a false discovery rate of 0.05 in a later analysis. In a later analysis, HLA-associated TCR beta chains were found to be more clonally expanded and to have lower generation probabilities than equally common non-associated chains. In both the original and validation cohorts, the classifier was reported to diagnose cytomegalovirus status with high specificity and sensitivity. In a later genetic analysis, fewer N-insertions in productive TCRs were reported among donors in an Asian-associated ancestry cluster than the roughly 710-donor mean. In a later analysis, TCR association rates were found to vary across HLA loci, with the most associated TCRs seen for DRB1 alleles and the fewest for HLA-C alleles. A further reported finding was that TCR beta sequences accurately predicted the HLA-A and HLA-B alleles for most subjects in the first cohort. Across donors, most TCR sequences were observed very rarely, whereas some public TCRs were present in many individuals. The authors suggested that the approach could potentially be generalized to other disease states and immunological phenotypes. Because counts were too low, some 17 rarely observed V segments, including chromosome 9 orphons, were excluded from the earlier analysis of under 650 of the donors. Three of the identified cytomegalovirus-associated TCR beta chains were confirmed in vitro to be specific for cytomegalovirus antigens. An association between a missense DCLRE1C variant and V-gene and J-gene trimming of TCR beta chains was found in a later genetic analysis and replicated in an independent cohort. Correlated functional status among segregating V segments might reflect linkage disequilibrium, but an unknown experimental factor could not be ruled out. The only immune exposure information available for the cohort was CMV serostatus.

Libraries came from the immunoSEQ multiplex PCR assay. For the multiplex PCR, a mixture combining 60 forward primers for TCR Vbeta segments and 13 reverse primers for TCR Jbeta segments was used. The CDR3 region of rearranged TCR beta genes was amplified from genomic DNA with a multiplex PCR assay. On the Illumina HiSeq System, the amplified TCR beta libraries were sequenced as 87-base-pair reads. As for how the authors treated the data: A later analysis counted tens of millions of unique TCR beta chains across the 550 to 800 repertoires, and some 11 million of these chains were shared by at least two donors. A nearest-neighbor algorithm error-corrected the raw reads and collapsed the reads into unique sequences, merging closely related sequences to remove PCR and sequencing errors. CDR3 sequences were aligned to IMGT reference sequences to assign V, D and J gene segments. For a sequence to be retained, a match of at least six nucleotides to both a V gene segment and a J gene segment was required. A rearrangement was called productive if the CDR3 had no stop codons and remained in frame with V and J, and every other rearrangement was called non-productive. Following IMGT convention, CDR3 was defined as the stretch from the second conserved V-encoded cysteine up to the conserved J-encoded phenylalanine. The earlier analysis of around 640 of the donors excluded sequences that lacked an unambiguous match to a single V gene segment. In an earlier analysis of approximately 590 of the donors, V segments were called functional above 56.7% productive rearrangements and were called segregating when the between-donor standard deviation exceeded 5%. A statistical classification framework was built to diagnose cytomegalovirus status from the catalog of TCR beta chain sequences. A later analysis assigned V and J genes by comparing TCR nucleotide sequences with IMGT/GENE-DB human TR gene sequences. The TCRdist pipeline was used in a later analysis to assign CDR3 sequences and most-parsimonious VDJ recombination scenarios. A later analysis defined each TCR beta chain by its CDR3 amino acid sequence plus V-gene family, and excluded reads lacking a unique V-gene family. As a way to deal with suspected cross-contamination and a sequencing artifact, a later analysis dropped 640 or so nucleotide sequences that were highly shared and had low generation probability. A later analysis calculated a clonal expansion index for each public chain from normalized within-repertoire ranks of inferred template counts. In a later analysis, generation probabilities were computed with a VDJ recombination model fitted to out-of-frame rearrangements, and the resulting probabilities were checked against IGoR. Hypergeometric tests were used in a later analysis to score TCR-TCR, TCR-HLA and TCR-CMV co-occurrence, with a repertoire-size bias correction applied to the TCR pairs. To estimate false discovery rates, a later analysis permuted the HLA or CMV assignments 20 times. A later analysis grouped co-occurring TCRs with DBSCAN, adding TCRdist sequence similarity when clustering within HLA-allele-positive subsets. Repertoires with fewer than 30,000 or more than 120,000 public chains, plus five repertoires with anomalous nucleotide sharing, were excluded from co-occurrence clustering. The table comes from immuneACCESS by way of TCRdb, which keeps in-frame sequences with V and J called. Part of the clones is missing from these tables; in studies checked, under half for an unresolved V gene and the rest for unknown reasons. D and trimming come from the DNA, and the V and J calls and clone size come from that table. For this sample the table gives 150,000 to 200,000 clones, of which 70% to 85% were detected only once. 2% to 3% of the sample goes to the ten largest clones.

The cohort comprised approximately 700 healthy bone marrow donors. At the time of sampling, all cohort members were nominally healthy, though unrecorded immune exposures were likely present. Of the approximately 670 cohort members, some 270 had positive CMV serostatus and 350 to 450 had negative CMV serostatus, and CMV serostatus was not recorded for the donor. Each donor provided a peripheral blood sample, and peripheral blood mononuclear cells were used for TCR beta sequencing. The Qiagen DNeasy Blood Extraction Kit was used to extract genomic DNA from the blood cell samples. Turning to this clone: Its antigen is unknown. Within one base of it there is no much larger clone, and no base qualities were kept.

The germline V end is reduced by 5 bases and the J end by 3 bases; junction bases left unmatched: 4. Measured from the cysteine to the phenylalanine, the CDR3 is 14 residues long. Just the 42-base CDR3 DNA is kept, in frame starting at base 1. The germline V gene yields MGHRA for CDR1 and YSYEKL for CDR2. This clonotype was sampled from a human donor in good health. The sequencing sample was made of PBMCs. The receptor chain draws on TRBV4-1 and TRBJ2-7; the junction holds 10 bases that match TRBD1. DNA sequence: TGCGCCAGCAGCTACGGACAGGGGGACTACGAGCAGTACTTC. Its coded protein is CASSYGQGDYEQYF.